Described below is a single TCR beta chain sequence and its context. This entry comes from a study of cytomegalovirus exposure and HLA in healthy donors. 13 Jbeta primers and 60 Vbeta primers were used for the PCR. Generated by immunoSEQ multiplex PCR, the TCRdb table keeps only in-frame clones and is missing some. The table lists hundreds of thousands of clones, approximately 82% of them singletons. The CDR3 contains 15 residues. The V end was cut by 4 bases, the J end by 4 bases, with 16 bases between. Germline-derived CDR1 and CDR2 are LGHNA and YNFKEQ. This receptor was taken from a man younger than 35 in good health and CMV-seronegative. Sequencing input: PBMCs. The V and J genes are TRBV4-2 and TRBJ1-2; the D is unclear. CDR3 DNA: TGTGCCAGCAGCCGCCGACTAGGCCAAGGCTATGGCTACACCTTC. Its translation: CASSRRLGQGYGYTF.